This T cell receptor (beta chain) was sequenced in a study of cytomegalovirus exposure and HLA in healthy donors. Study-wide background: The 95 to 150 validation repertoires used a platform that matched the one used for the 500 to 700 first-cohort repertoires, as a later analysis reported. Study-level points and caveats: Cytomegalovirus association was assigned to approximately 160 TCR beta chains.

Per germline, CDR1 SGHRS and CDR2 YFSETQ. The J segment lost 5 bases and the V segment lost 7 bases, leaving 3 bases of the junction unmatched. CDR3 length: 13 amino acids. Profiled with immunoSEQ multiplex PCR; TCRdb holds only in-frame clones, not every one. The sample carries under 300,000 clones, 90% recorded once. In regard to this clone: Its antigen is unknown.

V gene TRBV5-1 combines with J gene TRBJ2-2, with 9 bases identical to TRBD2. This clonotype originated in a woman aged 18-35 years in good health and CMV-seronegative. Sequencing was performed on PBMCs. This chain's CDR3 is CASGSGGTGELFF. In nucleotides, the CDR3 is TGCGCCAGCGGAAGCGGGGGGACCGGGGAGCTGTTTTTT.